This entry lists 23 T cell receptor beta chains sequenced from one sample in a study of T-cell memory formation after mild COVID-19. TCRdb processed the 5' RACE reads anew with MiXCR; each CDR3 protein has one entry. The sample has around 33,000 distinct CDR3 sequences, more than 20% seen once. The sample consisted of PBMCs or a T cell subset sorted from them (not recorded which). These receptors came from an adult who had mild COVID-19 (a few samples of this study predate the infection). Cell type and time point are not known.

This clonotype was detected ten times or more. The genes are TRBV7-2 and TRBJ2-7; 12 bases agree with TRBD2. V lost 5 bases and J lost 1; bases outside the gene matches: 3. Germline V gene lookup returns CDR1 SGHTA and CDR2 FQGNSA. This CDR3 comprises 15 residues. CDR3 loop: CASSPGLAGSYEQYF. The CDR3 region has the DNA TGTGCCAGCAGCCCGGGACTAGCGGGTTCCTACGAGCAGTACTTC.

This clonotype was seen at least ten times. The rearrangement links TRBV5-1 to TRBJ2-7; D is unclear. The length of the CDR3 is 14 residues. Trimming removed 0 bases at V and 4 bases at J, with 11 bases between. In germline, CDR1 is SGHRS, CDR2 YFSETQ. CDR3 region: CASSLETLYYEQYF. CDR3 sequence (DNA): TGCGCCAGCAGCTTGGAGACTCTCTATTACGAGCAGTACTTC. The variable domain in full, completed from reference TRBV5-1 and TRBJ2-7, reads KAGVTQTPRYLIKTRGQQVTLSCSPISGHRSVSWYQQTPGQGLQFLFEYFSETQRNKGNFPGRFSGRQFSNSRSEMNVSTLELGDSALYLCASSLETLYYEQYFGPGTRLTVT.

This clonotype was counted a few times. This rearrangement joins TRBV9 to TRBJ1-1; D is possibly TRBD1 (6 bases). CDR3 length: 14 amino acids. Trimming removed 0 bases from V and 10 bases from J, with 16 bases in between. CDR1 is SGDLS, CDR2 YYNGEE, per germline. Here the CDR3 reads CASSVGSSGRGAFF. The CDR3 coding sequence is TGTGCCAGCAGCGTAGGATCATCGGGCAGGGGAGCTTTCTTT. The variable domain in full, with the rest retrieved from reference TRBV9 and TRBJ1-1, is DSGVTQTPKHLITATGQRVTLRCSPRSGDLSVYWYQQSLDQGLQFLIQYYNGEERAKGNILERFSAQQFPDLHSELNLSSLELGDSALYFCASSVGSSGRGAFFGQGTRLTVV.

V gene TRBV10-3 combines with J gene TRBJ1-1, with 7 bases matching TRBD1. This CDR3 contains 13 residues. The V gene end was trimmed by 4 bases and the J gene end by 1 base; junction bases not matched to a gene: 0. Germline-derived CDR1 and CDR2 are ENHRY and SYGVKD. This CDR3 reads CAISAGGNTEAFF. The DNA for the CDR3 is TGTGCCATCAGTGCAGGGGGGAACACTGAAGCTTTCTTT.

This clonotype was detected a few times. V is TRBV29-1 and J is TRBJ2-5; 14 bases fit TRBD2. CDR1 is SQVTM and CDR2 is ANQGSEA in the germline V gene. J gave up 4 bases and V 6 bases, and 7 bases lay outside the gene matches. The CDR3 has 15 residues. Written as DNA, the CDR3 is TGCAGCGTCCGAGAAGGGACTAGCGGGAGAGAGACCCAGTACTTC. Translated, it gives CSVREGTSGRETQYF. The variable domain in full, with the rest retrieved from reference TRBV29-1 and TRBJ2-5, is SAVISQKPSRDICQRGTSLTIQCQVDSQVTMMFWYRQQPGQSLTLIATANQGSEATYESGFVIDKFPISRPNLTFSTLTVSNMSPEDSSIYLCSVREGTSGRETQYFGPGTRLLVL.

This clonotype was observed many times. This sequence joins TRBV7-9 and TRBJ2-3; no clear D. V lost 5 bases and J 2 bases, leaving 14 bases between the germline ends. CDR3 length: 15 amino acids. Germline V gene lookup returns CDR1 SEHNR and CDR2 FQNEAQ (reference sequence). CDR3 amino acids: CASSLFTGDTDTQYF. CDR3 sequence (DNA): TGTGCCAGCAGCCTCTTCACTGGGGACACAGATACGCAGTATTTT.

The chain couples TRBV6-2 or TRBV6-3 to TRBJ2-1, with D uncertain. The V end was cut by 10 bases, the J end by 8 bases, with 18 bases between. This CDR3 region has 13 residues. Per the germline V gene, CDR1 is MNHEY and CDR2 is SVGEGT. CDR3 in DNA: TGTGCCACCCGGTGGGCGGCGTCCTATGAGCAGTTCTTC. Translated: CATRWAASYEQFF.

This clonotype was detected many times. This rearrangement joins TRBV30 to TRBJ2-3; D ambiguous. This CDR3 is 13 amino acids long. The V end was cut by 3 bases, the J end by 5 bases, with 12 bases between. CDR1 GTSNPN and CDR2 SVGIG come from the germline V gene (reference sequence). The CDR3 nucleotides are TGTGCCTGGAGCCGGTCCGGGCAAGATACGCAGTATTTT. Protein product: CAWSRSGQDTQYF.

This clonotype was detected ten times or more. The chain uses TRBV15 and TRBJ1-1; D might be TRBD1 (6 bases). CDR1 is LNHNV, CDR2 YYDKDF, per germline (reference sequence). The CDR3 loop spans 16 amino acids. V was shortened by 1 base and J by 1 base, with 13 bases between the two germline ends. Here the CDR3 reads CATSRGRGGQNTEAFF. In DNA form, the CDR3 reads TGTGCCACCAGCAGAGGCCGCGGGGGACAGAACACTGAAGCTTTCTTT.

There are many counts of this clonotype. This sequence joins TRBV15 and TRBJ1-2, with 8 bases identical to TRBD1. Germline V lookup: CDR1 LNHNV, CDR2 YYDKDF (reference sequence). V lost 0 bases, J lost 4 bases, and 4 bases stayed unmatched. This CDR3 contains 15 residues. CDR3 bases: TGTGCCACCAGCAGAGATTCAGGACAGGGCTATGGCTACACCTTC. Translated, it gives CATSRDSGQGYGYTF.

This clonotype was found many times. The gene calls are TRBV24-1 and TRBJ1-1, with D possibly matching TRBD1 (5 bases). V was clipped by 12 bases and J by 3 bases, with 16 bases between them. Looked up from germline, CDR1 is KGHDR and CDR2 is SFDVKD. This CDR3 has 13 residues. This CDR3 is CAAAGPLDTEAFF. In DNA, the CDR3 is TGTGCCGCGGCGGGACCTTTGGACACTGAAGCTTTCTTT.

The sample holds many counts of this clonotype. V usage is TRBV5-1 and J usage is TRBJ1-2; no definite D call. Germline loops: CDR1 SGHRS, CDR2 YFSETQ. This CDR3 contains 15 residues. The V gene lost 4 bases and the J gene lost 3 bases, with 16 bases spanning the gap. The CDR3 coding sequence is TGCGCCAGCAGCAACTACCCGCCAGTCTACTATGGCTACACCTTC. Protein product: CASSNYPPVYYGYTF.

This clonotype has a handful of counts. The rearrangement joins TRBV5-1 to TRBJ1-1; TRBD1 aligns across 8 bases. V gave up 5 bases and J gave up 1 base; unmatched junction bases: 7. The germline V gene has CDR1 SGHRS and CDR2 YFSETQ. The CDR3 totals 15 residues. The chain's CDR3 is CASSGQGSGNTEAFF. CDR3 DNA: TGCGCCAGCAGTGGACAGGGTTCGGGGAACACTGAAGCTTTCTTT.

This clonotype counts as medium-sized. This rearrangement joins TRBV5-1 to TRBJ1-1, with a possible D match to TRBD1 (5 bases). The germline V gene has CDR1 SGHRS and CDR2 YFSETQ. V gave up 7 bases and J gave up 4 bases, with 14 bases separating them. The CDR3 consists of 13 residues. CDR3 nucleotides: TGCGCCAGCTCGTCGGCACAGGTCACTGAAGCTTTCTTT. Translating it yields CASSSAQVTEAFF.

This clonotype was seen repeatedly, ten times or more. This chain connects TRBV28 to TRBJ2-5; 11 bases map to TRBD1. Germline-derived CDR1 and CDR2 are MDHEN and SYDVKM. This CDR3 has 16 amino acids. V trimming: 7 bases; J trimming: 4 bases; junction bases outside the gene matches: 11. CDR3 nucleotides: TGTGCCAGCACCGCACACGGGACAGGGGGTGTAGAGACCCAGTACTTC. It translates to CASTAHGTGGVETQYF. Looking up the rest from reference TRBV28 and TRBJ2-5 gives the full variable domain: DVKVTQSSRYLVKRTGEKVFLECVQDMDHENMFWYRQDPGLGLRLIYFSYDVKMKEKGDIPEGYSVSREKKERFSLILESASTNQTSMYLCASTAHGTGGVETQYFGPGTRLLVL.

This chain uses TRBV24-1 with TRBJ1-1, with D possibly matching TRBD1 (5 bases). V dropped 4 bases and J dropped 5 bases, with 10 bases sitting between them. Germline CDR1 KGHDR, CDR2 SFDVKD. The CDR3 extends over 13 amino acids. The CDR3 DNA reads TGTGCCACCAGTGACCTCGGGGGAACTGAAGCTTTCTTT. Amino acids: CATSDLGGTEAFF.

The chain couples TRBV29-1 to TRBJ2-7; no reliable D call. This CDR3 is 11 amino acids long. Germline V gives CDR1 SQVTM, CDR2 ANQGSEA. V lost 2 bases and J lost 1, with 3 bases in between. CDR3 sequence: CSVEISYEQYF. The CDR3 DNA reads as TGCAGCGTTGAAATATCCTACGAGCAGTACTTC.

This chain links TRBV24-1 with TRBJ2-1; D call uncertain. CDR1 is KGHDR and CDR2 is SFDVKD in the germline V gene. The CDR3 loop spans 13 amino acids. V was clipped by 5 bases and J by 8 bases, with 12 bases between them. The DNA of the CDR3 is TGTGCCACCAGTGCAAGAGAAAAGGATGAGCAGTTCTTC. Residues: CATSAREKDEQFF.

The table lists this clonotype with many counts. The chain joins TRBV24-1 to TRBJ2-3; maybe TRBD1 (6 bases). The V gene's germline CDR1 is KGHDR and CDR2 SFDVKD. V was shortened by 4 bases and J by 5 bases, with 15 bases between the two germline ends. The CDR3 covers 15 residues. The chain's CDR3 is CATSERTVRGDTQYF. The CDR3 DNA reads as TGTGCCACCAGTGAAAGGACAGTCAGGGGAGATACGCAGTATTTT.

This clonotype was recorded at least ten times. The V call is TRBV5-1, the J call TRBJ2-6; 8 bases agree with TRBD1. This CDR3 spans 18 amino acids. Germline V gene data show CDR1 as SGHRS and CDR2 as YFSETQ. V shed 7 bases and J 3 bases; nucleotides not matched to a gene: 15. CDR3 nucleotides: TGCGCCAGCTCGAATGTTATTCAGGGGGCTGGTGGGGCCAACGTCCTGACTTTC. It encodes CASSNVIQGAGGANVLTF.

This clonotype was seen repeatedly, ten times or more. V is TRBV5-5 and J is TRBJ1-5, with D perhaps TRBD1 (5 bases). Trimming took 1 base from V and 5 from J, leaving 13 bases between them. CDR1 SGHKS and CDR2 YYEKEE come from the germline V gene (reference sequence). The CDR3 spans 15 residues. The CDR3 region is CASSLSPWGHQPQHF. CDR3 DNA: TGTGCCAGCAGCTTGAGTCCCTGGGGACATCAGCCCCAGCATTTT. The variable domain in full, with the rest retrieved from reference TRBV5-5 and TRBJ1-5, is DAGVTQSPTHLIKTRGQQVTLRCSPISGHKSVSWYQQVLGQGPQFIFQYYEKEERGRGNFPDRFSARQFPNYSSELNVNALLLGDSALYLCASSLSPWGHQPQHFGDGTRLSIL.

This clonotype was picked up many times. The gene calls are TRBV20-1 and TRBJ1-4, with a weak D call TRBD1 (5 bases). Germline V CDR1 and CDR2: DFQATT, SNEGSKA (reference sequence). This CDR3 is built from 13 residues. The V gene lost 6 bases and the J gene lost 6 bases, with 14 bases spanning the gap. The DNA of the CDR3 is TGCAGTGCGAGGGAAGGGACGCATGAAAAACTGTTTTTT. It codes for CSAREGTHEKLFF.

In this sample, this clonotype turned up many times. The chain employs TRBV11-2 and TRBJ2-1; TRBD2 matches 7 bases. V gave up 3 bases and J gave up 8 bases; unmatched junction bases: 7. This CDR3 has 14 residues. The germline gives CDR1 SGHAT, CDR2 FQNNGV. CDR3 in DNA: TGTGCCAGCAGCTTTAACCGACTAGCCGATGAGCAGTTCTTC. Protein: CASSFNRLADEQFF.